A selection of T cell receptor beta chains follows, all from one sample in a study of response to subunit inactivated influenza vaccine. TCRdb reanalysed the RT-PCR reads using MiXCR and keeps one entry per CDR3 protein. The sample holds fewer than 700,000 distinct CDR3 sequences, roughly 13% seen once. The specimen comprised PBMCs from blood, sampled about 6 weeks after vaccination. The origin of the receptors is a middle-aged man who received an inactivated influenza vaccine. The CDR3 runs from the conserved cysteine through the conserved F or W. D genes are given only for firm matches. Clone size is given for some rows only: seen once, a few or many times, or a class if the clone is expanded.

length	V	D	J	size	CDR3	DNA
16	TRBV12-3/TRBV12-4	TRBD2	TRBJ2-1	many	CASSWRVAGGYNEQFF	TGTGCCAGCAGCTGGCGGGTCGCGGGAGGGTACAATGAGCAGTTCTTC
12	TRBV5-1	NA	TRBJ2-1	many	CASSLGWNEQFF	TGCGCCAGCAGCTTGGGGTGGAATGAGCAGTTCTTC
14	TRBV12-3/TRBV12-4	TRBD1	TRBJ2-7	many	CASSLGDRAHEQYF	TGTGCCAGCAGTTTAGGGGACAGGGCGCACGAGCAGTACTTC
14	TRBV15	TRBD1	TRBJ2-7	few	CATSRRQGEYEQYF	TGTGCCACCAGCAGAAGACAGGGGGAGTACGAGCAGTACTTC
16	TRBV10-3	TRBD1	TRBJ1-1	few	CAISAVQDRGNTEAFF	TGTGCCATCAGTGCTGTCCAGGACAGGGGGAACACTGAAGCTTTCTTT
15	TRBV11-2	TRBD2	TRBJ2-5	many	CASSAIGGALETQYF	TGTGCCAGCAGCGCGATCGGGGGGGCCTTGGAGACCCAGTACTTC
14	TRBV5-1	TRBD2	TRBJ2-7	few	CASSNAGGPYEQYF	TGCGCCAGCAGCAACGCGGGAGGGCCCTACGAGCAGTACTTC
16	TRBV20-1	NA	TRBJ2-2	many	CSARDVLATHTGELFF	TGCAGTGCTAGAGATGTCCTAGCGACACACACCGGGGAGCTGTTTTTT
14	TRBV6-1	NA	TRBJ1-1	NA	CASRPSGGYTEAFF	TGTGCCAGCAGACCCAGTGGGGGGTACACTGAAGCTTTCTTT
14	TRBV11-2	NA	TRBJ2-2	NA	CASSLSQAVGELFF	TGTGCCAGCAGCTTATCACAGGCTGTCGGGGAGCTGTTTTTT
17	TRBV3-1	NA	TRBJ1-3	NA	CASSQRGNALDGNTIYF	TGTGCCAGCAGCCAAAGGGGAAACGCGCTCGATGGAAACACCATATATTTT
15	TRBV5-6	TRBD2	TRBJ2-3	many	CASSPSGLRTDTQYF	TGTGCCAGCAGCCCTAGCGGGCTCCGCACAGATACGCAGTATTTT
14	TRBV29-1	TRBD1	TRBJ2-7	few	CSVSPGTGSVEQYF	TGCAGCGTATCCCCCGGGACAGGTTCTGTCGAGCAGTACTTC
15	TRBV10-3	NA	TRBJ1-4	many	CAIRAAEATNEKLFF	TGTGCCATCAGGGCAGCAGAAGCAACTAATGAAAAACTGTTTTTT
11	TRBV29-1	NA	TRBJ1-4	many	CSAGIMRELFF	TGCAGCGCTGGGATAATGAGGGAACTGTTTTTT
11	TRBV29-1	NA	TRBJ2-3	many	CSIYRADTQYF	TGCAGCATCTACAGAGCAGATACGCAGTATTTT
17	TRBV6-5	NA	TRBJ1-6	NA	CASSYELGLGKNSPLHF	TGTGCCAGCAGTTACGAGTTGGGTCTGGGGAAAAATTCACCCCTCCACTTT
15	TRBV20-1	TRBD2	TRBJ2-1	many	CSARGLAGRGNEQFF	TGCAGTGCTAGAGGGCTAGCGGGAAGGGGCAATGAGCAGTTCTTC
15	TRBV15	TRBD1	TRBJ1-1	many	CATSGGQGSITEAFF	TGTGCCACCAGCGGAGGACAGGGGTCGATCACTGAAGCTTTCTTT
14	TRBV7-2	TRBD2	TRBJ2-1	NA	CAIVGRGGYNEQFF	TGTGCCATCGTTGGGCGGGGGGGCTACAATGAGCAGTTCTTC
16	TRBV28	TRBD1	TRBJ2-5	NA	CASSDSRDRGTETQYF	TGTGCCAGCAGTGACTCCCGGGACAGGGGGACAGAGACCCAGTACTTC
13	TRBV24-1	NA	TRBJ1-5	many	CATISQVNQPQHF	TGTGCCACCATTTCTCAAGTAAATCAGCCCCAGCATTTT
14	TRBV20-1	NA	TRBJ2-1	many	CSAREALSYNEQFF	TGCAGTGCTAGAGAGGCCCTCTCCTACAATGAGCAGTTCTTC
14	TRBV6-1	NA	TRBJ1-1	NA	CASIGFAGSPEAFF	TGTGCCAGCATCGGTTTCGCGGGGAGTCCTGAAGCTTTCTTT
14	TRBV7-3	NA	TRBJ2-3	NA	CASSLGGRVDTQYF	TGTGCCAGCAGCTTGGGCGGGCGGGTAGATACGCAGTATTTT
14	TRBV20-1	TRBD2	TRBJ2-7	many	CSARRIAGTGEQYF	TGCAGTGCTAGACGCATAGCGGGCACGGGGGAGCAGTACTTC
15	TRBV7-2	TRBD1	TRBJ2-1	many	CASSPWTGAEVEQFF	TGTGCCAGCAGCCCCTGGACAGGTGCCGAGGTCGAGCAGTTCTTC
13	TRBV29-1	NA	TRBJ2-7	many	CSVEDRYSYEQYF	TGCAGCGTTGAAGATCGCTACAGCTACGAGCAGTACTTC
15	TRBV3-1	NA	TRBJ1-1	NA	CASSQGGRQEPEAFF	TGTGCCAGCAGCCAGGGGGGGAGACAGGAGCCTGAAGCTTTCTTT
15	TRBV27	TRBD2	TRBJ2-3	few	CASAPGRGSTDTQYF	TGTGCCAGCGCACCAGGGAGGGGATCCACAGATACGCAGTATTTT
16	TRBV15	NA	TRBJ2-3	few	CATSRGSGSSTDTQYF	TGTGCCACCAGCAGGGGAAGCGGGTCGAGCACAGATACGCAGTATTTT
13	TRBV20-1	NA	TRBJ2-1	NA	CSASWSWSVEQFF	TGCAGTGCTAGTTGGTCTTGGAGTGTTGAGCAGTTCTTC
15	TRBV12-3/TRBV12-4	NA	TRBJ2-2	few	CASSFGQTNTGELFF	TGTGCCAGCAGTTTTGGGCAAACGAACACCGGGGAGCTGTTTTTT
16	TRBV4-3	TRBD1	TRBJ2-3	many	CASSQSRQGAADTQYF	TGCGCCAGCAGCCAATCGCGACAGGGGGCGGCAGATACGCAGTATTTT
11	TRBV12-3/TRBV12-4	NA	TRBJ1-1	few	CASSFQTEAFF	TGTGCCAGCAGTTTCCAGACTGAAGCTTTCTTT
12	TRBV6-6	NA	TRBJ1-5	few	CASSYVGPAQHF	TGTGCCAGCAGTTACGTGGGCCCAGCCCAGCATTTT
15	TRBV11-2	NA	TRBJ2-5	few	CASSLSQTYSGTQYF	TGTGCCAGCAGCTTAAGCCAGACCTACTCCGGGACCCAGTACTTC
15	TRBV27	TRBD2	TRBJ2-1	many	CASSLGTSGNNEQFF	TGTGCCAGCAGTTTAGGTACTAGCGGAAACAATGAGCAGTTCTTC
17	TRBV4-3	TRBD1	TRBJ2-7	NA	CASSQDRFGTGTYEQYF	TGCGCCAGCAGCCAAGATAGGTTCGGGACAGGCACCTACGAGCAGTACTTC
19	TRBV3-1	TRBD2	TRBJ2-3	NA	CASSQDWTSGRTGTDTQYF	TGTGCCAGCAGCCAAGATTGGACTAGCGGGAGAACGGGCACAGATACGCAGTATTTT
17	TRBV12-3/TRBV12-4	TRBD2	TRBJ2-1	many	CASTKDSGLAGGPEQFF	TGTGCCAGCACCAAAGATTCGGGGCTAGCGGGGGGCCCAGAGCAGTTCTTC
19	TRBV11-2	TRBD1	TRBJ1-3	NA	CASSPEGRQGANSGNTIYF	TGTGCCAGCAGCCCCGAGGGGCGACAGGGGGCGAACTCTGGAAACACCATATATTTT
14	TRBV5-6	NA	TRBJ2-1	few	CASSLPPQQTTWFF	TGTGCCAGCAGCTTGCCCCCTCAGCAGACAACGTGGTTCTTC
16	TRBV20-1	TRBD1	TRBJ1-2	NA	CSARVRDRRVVWGYTF	TGCAGTGCTAGAGTCCGGGACAGGCGTGTAGTGTGGGGCTACACCTTC
14	TRBV3-1	NA	TRBJ2-1	few	CASSRGLAYNEQFF	TGTGCCAGCAGCCGAGGCCTAGCCTACAATGAGCAGTTCTTC
13	TRBV7-2	NA	TRBJ2-5	many	CASSLGVSETQYF	TGTGCCAGCAGCTTAGGGGTTTCGGAGACCCAGTACTTC
12	TRBV29-1	NA	TRBJ2-5	many	CSVGTPGETQYF	TGCAGCGTTGGTACCCCAGGGGAGACCCAGTACTTC
15	TRBV5-6	NA	TRBJ1-1	NA	CASSLGLAVATEAFF	TGTGCCAGCAGCTTGGGATTAGCAGTGGCCACTGAAGCTTTCTTT
14	TRBV20-1	NA	TRBJ2-2	few	CSAPLAGNTGELFF	TGCAGTGCGCCTCTAGCCGGAAACACCGGGGAGCTGTTTTTT
14	TRBV11-2	TRBD1	TRBJ2-5	NA	CASSLTGVGETQYF	TGTGCCAGCAGCCTGACAGGGGTCGGGGAGACCCAGTACTTC
14	TRBV20-1	NA	TRBJ1-5	NA	CSARKGTFNQPQHF	TGCAGTGCTAGAAAGGGGACCTTCAATCAGCCCCAGCATTTT
16	TRBV7-2	NA	TRBJ2-1	NA	CASSPGGLGSYNEQFF	TGTGCCAGCAGCCCTGGGGGGCTCGGCTCCTACAATGAGCAGTTCTTC
17	TRBV10-1	NA	TRBJ2-1	many	CASLRASEKASYNEQFF	TGCGCCAGCCTTAGGGCTAGCGAAAAGGCGTCCTACAATGAGCAGTTCTTC
15	TRBV10-3	NA	TRBJ1-4	many	CAISESSGPEEKLFF	TGTGCCATCAGTGAGTCCTCCGGACCGGAAGAAAAACTGTTTTTT
18	TRBV24-1	NA	TRBJ2-5	few	CATSDPRDNFGGQETQYF	TGTGCCACCAGTGATCCCCGGGACAACTTTGGAGGACAAGAGACCCAGTACTTC
14	TRBV29-1	NA	TRBJ2-7	NA	CSVVKERGQYEQYF	TGCAGCGTTGTCAAGGAACGGGGGCAGTACGAGCAGTACTTC
12	TRBV30	NA	TRBJ2-1	few	CAWGGFVDEQFF	TGTGCCTGGGGGGGGTTTGTGGATGAGCAGTTCTTC
15	TRBV4-1	NA	TRBJ2-1	NA	CASSQDANTYNEQFF	TGCGCCAGCAGCCAAGACGCTAACACGTACAATGAGCAGTTCTTC
14	TRBV29-1	NA	TRBJ2-7	many	CSVEEGGGSYEQYF	TGCAGCGTTGAGGAGGGAGGAGGCTCCTACGAGCAGTACTTC